Sequencing of this T cell receptor beta chain was carried out in a study of cytomegalovirus exposure and HLA in healthy donors. General study points: Associated with HLA alleles at 0.05 false discovery rate in a later analysis were over 15,000 TCR beta sequences. What a later analysis reportedly showed was that an Asian-associated ancestry cluster had fewer N-insertions than the roughly 670-donor mean. In vitro assays verified that a few CMV-associated chains recognized CMV antigens specifically.

60 Vbeta and 13 Jbeta primers were used in PCR. TCRdb's copy holds only in-frame clones and misses some; the assay was immunoSEQ multiplex PCR. The table has 200,000 or so clones, less than 85% seen once. Turning to this clone: Its cognate antigen is unknown.

The CDR3 contains 13 residues. The sequence was obtained from a girl aged 2-15 years in good health and CMV-seronegative. The rearrangement uses TRBV21-1 and TRBJ2-5; the DNA was not used to check the table's D call, TRBD2. TRBV21-1 is labeled a pseudogene. Sequencing input: PBMCs. CDR3 loop: CASSPRDCETQYF. DNA of the CDR3: TGTGCCAGCAGCCCTCGGGACTGCGAGACCCAGTACTTC.